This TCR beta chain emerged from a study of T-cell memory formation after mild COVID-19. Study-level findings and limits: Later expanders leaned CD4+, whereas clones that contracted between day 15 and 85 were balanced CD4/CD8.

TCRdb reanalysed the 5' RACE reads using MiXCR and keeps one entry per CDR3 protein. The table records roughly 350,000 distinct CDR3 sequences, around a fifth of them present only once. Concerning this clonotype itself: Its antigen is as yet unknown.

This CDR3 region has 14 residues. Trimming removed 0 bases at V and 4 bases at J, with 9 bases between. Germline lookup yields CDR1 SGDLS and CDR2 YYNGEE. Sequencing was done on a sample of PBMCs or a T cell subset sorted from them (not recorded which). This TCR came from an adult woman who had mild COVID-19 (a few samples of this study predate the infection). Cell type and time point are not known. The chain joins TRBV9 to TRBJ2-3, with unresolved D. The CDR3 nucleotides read TGTGCCAGCAGCGTAGGAGGCGTCGCAGATACGCAGTATTTT. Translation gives CASSVGGVADTQYF.